A single sample is the source of the 25 T cell receptor beta chains below, sequenced in a study of early T cells in non-severe SARS-CoV-2 infection. Each CDR3 protein is one row after TCRdb ran MiXCR on the 5' RACE reads. The sample records about 76,000 distinct CDR3 sequences, approximately 10% being singletons. Sequences were obtained from whole blood. These receptors came from an adult who was a healthcare worker with PCR-confirmed SARS-CoV-2 infection or an uninfected control (not recorded which).

This clonotype was counted a few times. The rearrangement uses TRBV7-9 and TRBJ2-7; a possible D gene is TRBD2 (6 bases). Germline V CDR1 and CDR2: SEHNR, FQNEAQ (reference sequence). V was cut by 4 bases and J by 2 bases, with 15 bases left in between. The CDR3 is 15 residues long. The CDR3 loop is CASSSGRDSPYEQYF. The CDR3 DNA sequence: TGTGCCAGCAGCTCCGGCCGGGACTCACCCTACGAGCAGTACTTC.

This clonotype was counted many times. The chain has TRBV6-1 and TRBJ1-2; TRBD1 matches at 8 bases. J lost 6 bases, V lost 7 bases, and 10 bases had no gene match. Germline CDR1 reads MNHNS; CDR2 reads SASEGT. This CDR3 contains 14 residues. CDR3 nucleotides: TGTGCCAGCATCTCCTCGGGACAGGAGAATGGCTACACCTTC. Residues: CASISSGQENGYTF.

This clonotype turned up a few times. The chain recombines TRBV5-1 with TRBJ2-3; the D is unclear. Germline lookup yields CDR1 SGHRS and CDR2 YFSETQ. This CDR3 is 13 amino acids long. Trimming cost V 0 bases and J 6 bases, with 8 bases left between them. CDR3: CASSLVDADTQYF. The CDR3 DNA reads TGCGCCAGCAGCTTGGTTGACGCCGATACGCAGTATTTT.

This clonotype was observed at least ten times. The CDR3 region is CAWRRNLRDSPLHF. CDR3 nucleotides: TGTGCCTGGAGACGGAACCTCAGGGATTCACCCCTCCACTTT. The chain uses TRBV30 and TRBJ1-6; D is perhaps TRBD1 (5 bases). The CDR3 has 14 residues. The germline V and J ends were trimmed by 3 bases and 8 bases, with 14 bases remaining between them. From germline, CDR1 is GTSNPN and CDR2 SVGIG (reference sequence).

This clonotype was recorded many times. CDR3 residues: CAISDQASTDTQYF. CDR3 bases: TGTGCCATCAGTGACCAGGCGAGCACAGATACGCAGTATTTT. The V and J genes are TRBV10-3 and TRBJ2-3; D ambiguous. Per the germline V gene, CDR1 is ENHRY and CDR2 is SYGVKD. Trimming left V 3 bases short and J 0 bases short, with 7 bases between. This CDR3 has 14 amino acids.

A few counts support this clonotype. This rearrangement joins TRBV5-5 to TRBJ2-1, with TRBD1 matching over 7 bases. The CDR3 covers 14 residues. J lost 6 bases, V lost 4 bases, and 7 bases had no gene match. From germline, CDR1 is SGHKS and CDR2 YYEKEE (reference sequence). The CDR3 reads CASSHETGVNEQFF. The CDR3 coding sequence is TGTGCCAGCAGCCACGAAACAGGGGTCAATGAGCAGTTCTTC.

This clonotype was detected only a few times. The genes are TRBV6-5 and TRBJ2-5; D is perhaps TRBD2 (6 bases). The germline gives CDR1 MNHEY, CDR2 SVGAGI. Trimming cost V 6 bases and J 5 bases, with 16 bases left between them. The CDR3 spans 14 residues. CDR3 nucleotide sequence: TGTGCCAGCAGCCCGTTAACAAGCGGGGAGACCCAGTACTTC. This sequence encodes CASSPLTSGETQYF.

The V and J genes are TRBV30 and TRBJ2-2, with a weak D call TRBD2 (5 bases). The germline V gene encodes CDR1 GTSNPN and CDR2 SVGIG (reference sequence). There are 15 residues in the CDR3. Trimming removed 2 bases at V and 6 bases at J, with 16 bases between. The CDR3 nucleotides read TGTGCCTGGAGTACGTGGGGAGCGGCCGCCGGGGAGCTGTTTTTT. The encoded protein is CAWSTWGAAAGELFF.

The CDR3 sequence is CASSLRQGGYEQYF. CDR3 DNA: TGTGCCAGCAGCCTAAGACAGGGGGGCTACGAGCAGTACTTC. The chain uses TRBV7-9 and TRBJ2-7; 9 positions match TRBD1. CDR3 length: 14 amino acids. CDR1 is SEHNR, CDR2 FQNEAQ, per germline (reference sequence). The V gene end was trimmed by 5 bases and the J gene end by 3 bases; junction bases not matched to a gene: 5.

The J gene is TRBJ1-3, the V gene TRBV3-1, with TRBD1 identical over 9 bases. The CDR3 covers 17 residues. CDR1 is LGHDT and CDR2 is YNNKEL in the germline V gene (reference sequence). V shed 8 bases and J 2 bases; nucleotides not matched to a gene: 13. Here the CDR3 DNA reads TGTGCCAGCTCACAGGGGGCTTCGCTACGGGCTGGAAACACCATATATTTT. It encodes CASSQGASLRAGNTIYF.

This clonotype was counted between two and nine times. This sequence joins TRBV7-8 and TRBJ2-4; weak D call: TRBD1 (6 bases). The germline V and J ends were trimmed by 2 bases and 7 bases, with 18 bases remaining between them. The CDR3 is made up of 16 amino acids. Germline CDR1 and CDR2: SGHVS and FQNEAQ. DNA of the CDR3: TGTGCCAGCAGCTTATGGGTGGTTGGGGGCTGGAACATTCAGTACTTC. It specifies CASSLWVVGGWNIQYF. Variable domain in full (rest from reference TRBV7-8 and TRBJ2-4): GAGVSQSPRYKVAKRGQDVALRCDPISGHVSLFWYQQALGQGPEFLTYFQNEAQLDKSGLPSDRFFAERPEGSVSTLKIQRTQQEDSAVYLCASSLWVVGGWNIQYFGAGTRLSVL.

The V and J genes are TRBV7-2 and TRBJ2-3, with D possibly matching TRBD1 (7 bases). This CDR3 comprises 16 residues. Germline V gives CDR1 SGHTA, CDR2 FQGNSA. The ends were cut back, 0 bases at V and 5 bases at J, with 15 bases in the middle. The CDR3, as DNA: TGTGCCAGCAGCTTAGCGTCAGGGGGGAGGAGAGATACGCAGTATTTT. This codes for CASSLASGGRRDTQYF.

This rearrangement joins TRBV24-1 to TRBJ2-3; 9 bases fit TRBD1. V lost 4 bases to trimming and J lost 3 bases; unmatched junction nucleotides: 7. The germline V gene encodes CDR1 KGHDR and CDR2 SFDVKD. CDR3 length: 16 residues. The CDR3 here is CATSDARTGATDTQYF. Written as DNA, the CDR3 is TGTGCCACCAGTGACGCAAGGACAGGGGCAACAGATACGCAGTATTTT.

This chain joins TRBV6-5 and TRBJ1-1; the match to TRBD1 covers 7 bases. This CDR3 contains 16 residues. The junction had 6 bases not matched to a gene; V was cut back by 2 bases and J by 0 bases. Germline V gene data show CDR1 as MNHEY and CDR2 as SVGAGI. The CDR3 here is CASSYDGQAMNTEAFF. The DNA of the CDR3 is TGTGCCAGCAGTTACGACGGACAGGCGATGAACACTGAAGCTTTCTTT.

There are a few counts of this clonotype. This chain joins TRBV7-2 and TRBJ1-2; no clear D. Germline values: CDR1 SGHTA, CDR2 FQGNSA. This CDR3 is built from 14 residues. Trimming took 3 bases from V and 0 from J, leaving 8 bases between them. The CDR3 DNA reads TGTGCCAGCAGCTTCTCGCGCACTAACTATGGCTACACCTTC. Translation: CASSFSRTNYGYTF.

Turning to this clonotype: The conserved phenylalanine or tryptophan is not found at the CDR3 terminus, so this likely reflects a read error. This rearrangement joins TRBV6-2 or TRBV6-3 to TRBJ1-1; D is unresolved. Germline CDR1 is MNHEY and CDR2 is SVGEGT. The V gene lost 7 bases and the J gene lost 3 bases, with 21 bases spanning the gap. The length of the CDR3 is 16 residues. CDR3 loop: CASTYVTGRWDTEAFS. The CDR3 DNA reads TGTGCCAGCACCTACGTGACGGGGAGATGGGACACTGAAGCTTTCTCT.

This clonotype occurred many times. The chain joins TRBV7-9 to TRBJ2-7, with TRBD1 matching 7 bases. The CDR3 runs to 15 residues. V dropped 4 bases and J dropped 6; count of bases not matched to a gene: 12. Germline lookup yields CDR1 SEHNR and CDR2 FQNEAQ (reference sequence). The CDR3 region has the DNA TGTGCCAGCAGCTCCCGGGCAGGGGGATGGAGCGAGCAGTACTTC. This translates into CASSSRAGGWSEQYF.

The V and J genes are TRBV11-2 and TRBJ1-2; D call uncertain. V dropped 2 bases and J dropped 7 bases, with 11 bases sitting between them. The germline gives CDR1 SGHAT, CDR2 FQNNGV. CDR3 size: 13 residues. The CDR3 loop is CASSLTGGGGYTF. The CDR3 nucleotides read TGTGCCAGCAGCTTAACGGGAGGTGGTGGCTACACCTTC.

This clonotype was counted between two and nine times. This chain connects TRBV15 to TRBJ1-2, with D maybe TRBD1 (6 bases). Trimming pared 3 bases from V and 1 base from J, leaving 9 bases between. There are 14 residues in the CDR3. CDR1 and CDR2 from the germline V gene are LNHNV and YYDKDF (reference sequence). CDR3 sequence (DNA): TGTGCCACCAGCAGTCGAGGGGGTAACTATGGCTACACCTTC. It is translated as CATSSRGGNYGYTF.

This clonotype was found a few times. The chain uses TRBV7-2 and TRBJ2-3; D ambiguous. The V gene lost 4 bases and the J gene lost 5 bases, with 10 bases spanning the gap. Germline values: CDR1 SGHTA, CDR2 FQGNSA. The length of the CDR3 is 13 residues. CDR3 residues: CASSSFQQDTQYF. CDR3 coding DNA: TGTGCCAGCAGCTCCTTCCAGCAAGATACGCAGTATTTT.

This chain uses TRBV7-3 with TRBJ2-5; 8 bases agree with TRBD1. V lost 5 bases, J lost 5 bases, and 7 bases stayed unmatched. Germline-derived CDR1 and CDR2 are SGHTA and FQGTGA. This CDR3 region has 14 residues. CDR3 in DNA: TGTGCCAGCAGCCCAACTAGACAGGGGGAGACCCAGTACTTC. Protein sequence: CASSPTRQGETQYF.

This sequence joins TRBV6-6 and TRBJ1-2; no clear D. The CDR3 runs to 14 residues. V was cut by 2 bases and J by 3 bases, with 10 bases left in between. The germline gives CDR1 MNHNY, CDR2 SVGAGI (reference sequence). As DNA, the CDR3 is TGTGCCAGCAGTTACGGCAGGATTCACTATGGCTACACCTTC. Its translation: CASSYGRIHYGYTF.

This clonotype was recorded many times. V and J are TRBV11-2 and TRBJ1-3; 8 bases fit TRBD1. This CDR3 comprises 15 residues. The V gene's germline CDR1 is SGHAT and CDR2 FQNNGV. V shed 5 bases and J 2 bases; nucleotides not matched to a gene: 5. In DNA form, the CDR3 reads TGTGCCAGCAGCACCCCGGACAGGGCTGGAAACACCATATATTTT. It translates to CASSTPDRAGNTIYF.

The table lists this clonotype with many counts. The chain couples TRBV5-4 to TRBJ2-5, with D possibly being TRBD2 (6 bases). Trimming shortened V by 8 bases and J by 1 base, and 12 bases separated the two germline ends. Germline lookup yields CDR1 SGHNT and CDR2 YYREEE (reference sequence). The CDR3 is 13 amino acids. In DNA form, the CDR3 reads TGTGCCAGTTCTAGCGCATCCCAAGAGACCCAGTACTTC. It is translated as CASSSASQETQYF.

This clonotype was seen a handful of times. The chain combines TRBV5-6 with TRBJ1-2; D remains ambiguous. V lost 6 bases, J lost 3 bases, and 18 bases lay in between. The CDR3 contains 15 residues. Looked up from germline, CDR1 is SGHDT and CDR2 is YYEEEE. CDR3: CASILAGGIDYGYTF. CDR3 nucleotides: TGTGCCAGCATCCTGGCTGGCGGGATCGACTATGGCTACACCTTC.